This T cell receptor beta chain was observed in a study of vaccination and CD4 T cells after COVID-19. The CDR3 spans 16 residues. Germline CDR1 MNHEY, CDR2 SMNVEV (reference sequence). The junction had 9 bases not matched to a gene; V was cut back by 6 bases and J by 4 bases. Treatment: approximately 11-day PBMC culture with coronavirus spike peptide pools or control peptides (ViraFEST assay). This clonotype was seen a handful of times. What it binds is not known. The Oncomine TCR Beta short-read assay was what sequenced the DNA obtained from cultured CD4+ T cells. TCRdb re-called the PCR reads with MiXCR, one entry per CDR3 protein. The data show around 4,200 distinct CDR3 sequences, about 41% seen once.

Source material: CD4+ T cells from blood, cultured in vitro. V is TRBV27 and J is TRBJ2-2; 9 nucleotides align to TRBD2. This clonotype was sampled from a human donor who had recovered from COVID-19. The CDR3 loop reads CASRISGSRITGELFF. In DNA, the CDR3 is TGTGCCAGCAGGATTAGCGGGAGTCGTATCACCGGGGAGCTGTTTTTT.